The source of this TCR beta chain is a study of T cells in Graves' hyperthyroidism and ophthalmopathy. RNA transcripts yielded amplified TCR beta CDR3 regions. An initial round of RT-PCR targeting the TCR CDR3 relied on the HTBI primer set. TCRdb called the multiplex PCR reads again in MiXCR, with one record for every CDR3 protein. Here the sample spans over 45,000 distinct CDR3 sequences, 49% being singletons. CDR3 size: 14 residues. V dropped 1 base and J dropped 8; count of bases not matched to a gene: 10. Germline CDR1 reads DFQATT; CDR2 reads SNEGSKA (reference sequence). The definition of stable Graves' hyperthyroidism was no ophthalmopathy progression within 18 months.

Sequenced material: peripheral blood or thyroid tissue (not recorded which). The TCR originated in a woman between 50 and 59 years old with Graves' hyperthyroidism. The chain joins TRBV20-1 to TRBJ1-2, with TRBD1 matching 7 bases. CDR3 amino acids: CSARGDRDLGGYTF. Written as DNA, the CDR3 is TGCAGTGCTAGAGGAGACAGGGACCTAGGAGGCTACACCTTC.